Listed here are 21 T cell receptor beta chains from one sample, sequenced in a study of cytomegalovirus exposure and HLA in healthy donors. PCR was performed using 60 Vbeta and 13 Jbeta primers. Clones were sequenced by immunoSEQ multiplex PCR, and TCRdb holds only the in-frame ones, with some missing. The sample records roughly 150,000 clones, around four fifths being singletons. The sample taken for sequencing was PBMCs. The receptors were sampled from a young woman in good health and CMV-seronegative.

The chain links TRBV5-1 to TRBJ1-2; 7 positions match TRBD1. The CDR3 is made up of 14 amino acids. Unmatched junction bases numbered 7, after V lost 4 bases and J lost 4 bases. Germline loops: CDR1 SGHRS, CDR2 YFSETQ. The CDR3 loop reads CASSPLTGTYGYTF. The CDR3 DNA follows: TGCGCCAGCAGCCCGTTGACAGGGACCTATGGCTACACCTTC.

About this clone: Other DNA sequences of this sample code for an identical CDR3. V is TRBV27 and J is TRBJ1-1, with TRBD1 matching 8 bases. This CDR3 spans 14 amino acids. Germline V lookup: CDR1 MNHEY, CDR2 SMNVEV (reference sequence). The trim removed 5 bases at V and 1 base at J, leaving 3 bases unmatched. The CDR3 is CASSLRGPNTEAFF. The CDR3 nucleotides are TGTGCCAGCAGTCTCAGGGGGCCGAACACTGAAGCTTTCTTT.

The V gene is TRBV5-1, the J gene TRBJ1-1, with a weak D call TRBD1 (5 bases). Trimming took off 3 bases at V and 6 bases at J, with 9 bases between the two ends. The CDR3 totals 12 residues. From germline, CDR1 is SGHRS and CDR2 YFSETQ. The CDR3 sequence: CASSSPGAEAFF. The CDR3 DNA reads as TGCGCCAGCAGCTCCCCGGGGGCTGAAGCTTTCTTT.

The chain employs TRBV25-1 and TRBJ1-4; D is uncertain. CDR3 length: 14 amino acids. The V end was cut by 3 bases, the J end by 1 base, with 6 bases between. Germline-derived CDR1 and CDR2 are MGHDK and SYGVNS. CDR3: CASSDPGTNEKLFF. The CDR3 DNA sequence: TGTGCCAGCAGTGACCCGGGAACTAATGAAAAACTGTTTTTT.

About this clone: The same CDR3 also results from other DNA sequences found in this sample. CDR3 nucleotide sequence: TGTGCCAGCAGCGTATCAGGGGGCGGCTACGAGCAGTACTTC. This translates into CASSVSGGGYEQYF. The chain recombines TRBV9 with TRBJ2-7; 8 positions match TRBD1. The CDR3 extends over 14 amino acids. Germline values: CDR1 SGDLS, CDR2 YYNGEE. The ends lost 1 base at V and 3 bases at J; junction bases unmatched: 3. Together with reference TRBV9 and TRBJ2-7, the CDR3 gives the full variable domain: DSGVTQTPKHLITATGQRVTLRCSPRSGDLSVYWYQQSLDQGLQFLIQYYNGEERAKGNILERFSAQQFPDLHSELNLSSLELGDSALYFCASSVSGGGYEQYFGPGTRLTVT.

The genes are TRBV11-2 and TRBJ1-1; 10 bases map to TRBD1. Germline V gene sequence: CDR1 SGHAT, CDR2 FQNNGV. The ends lost 6 bases at V and 6 bases at J; junction bases unmatched: 7. This CDR3 is built from 14 residues. CDR3 coding DNA: TGTGCCAGCAGTTTGGACAGGGGGAAGGCTGAAGCTTTCTTT. Its translation: CASSLDRGKAEAFF.

The rearrangement joins TRBV28 to TRBJ1-2; D call uncertain. The CDR3 length is 12 residues. Germline CDR1 reads MDHEN; CDR2 reads SYDVKM. The V and J ends lost 6 bases and 3 bases respectively, with 8 bases between them. DNA for the CDR3: TGTGCCAGCAGAATGGGAGACTATGGCTACACCTTC. It is translated as CASRMGDYGYTF.

The V call is TRBV6-5, the J call TRBJ1-3; weak D call: TRBD1 (5 bases). Germline V lookup: CDR1 MNHEY, CDR2 SVGAGI. With 5 bases removed from V and 9 bases from J, the gap between germline ends came to 17 bases. This CDR3 region has 14 residues. CDR3: CASSQGLTGVTIYF. The CDR3 coding sequence is TGTGCCAGCAGTCAGGGACTCACGGGAGTCACCATATATTTT.

The chain links TRBV19 to TRBJ2-7; the D is unclear. The CDR3 totals 14 residues. Germline V gene lookup returns CDR1 LNHDA and CDR2 SQIVND (reference sequence). The V end was cut by 4 bases, the J end by 2 bases, with 12 bases between. The CDR3 region is CASSNAQVPYEQYF. The CDR3 nucleotides are TGTGCCAGTAGTAACGCCCAGGTCCCCTACGAGCAGTACTTC.

This chain uses TRBV6-1 with TRBJ2-1; D may be TRBD2 (6 bases). This CDR3 contains 16 residues. Germline V lookup: CDR1 MNHNS, CDR2 SASEGT. Trimming cost V 1 base and J 0 bases, with 10 bases left between them. In DNA, the CDR3 is TGTGCCAGCAGTGAAGGTCTCGGGGGCTCCTACAATGAGCAGTTCTTC. As protein: CASSEGLGGSYNEQFF.

The chain couples TRBV7-3 to TRBJ1-2, with TRBD1 as a possible D gene (5 bases). V was cut by 4 bases and J by 1 base, with 16 bases left in between. Germline values: CDR1 SGHTA, CDR2 FQGTGA. The CDR3 spans 16 residues. The CDR3 sequence: CASSSREQEYNYGYTF. Written as DNA, the CDR3 is TGTGCCAGCAGCTCAAGGGAACAGGAGTATAACTATGGCTACACCTTC. The full variable domain, with the rest looked up from reference TRBV7-3 and TRBJ1-2, is GAGVSQTPSNKVTEKGKYVELRCDPISGHTALYWYRQSLGQGPEFLIYFQGTGAADDSGLPNDRFFAVRPEGSVSTLKIQRTERGDSAVYLCASSSREQEYNYGYTFGSGTRLTVV.

This clone was detected a few times. V usage is TRBV30 and J usage is TRBJ1-5, with 11 bases fitting TRBD1. The V gene's germline CDR1 is GTSNPN and CDR2 SVGIG (reference sequence). V was pared by 2 bases and J by 4 bases, with 7 bases of the junction left unmatched. The CDR3 totals 16 residues. CDR3 region: CAWSLGTGGGNQPQHF. Written as DNA, the CDR3 is TGTGCCTGGAGTTTGGGGACAGGGGGAGGGAATCAGCCCCAGCATTTT.

This clone was seen just once. The chain employs TRBV11-3 and TRBJ2-2, with TRBD2 as a possible D gene (6 bases). Trimming left V 4 bases short and J 1 base short, with 10 bases between. CDR3 size: 15 residues. Per germline, CDR1 SGHNT and CDR2 YENEEA. CDR3 amino acids: CASSSEGWNTGELFF. CDR3 DNA sequence: TGTGCCAGCAGCTCGGAGGGGTGGAACACCGGGGAGCTGTTTTTT.

The chain uses TRBV11-3 and TRBJ1-1; D uncertain. The CDR3 extends over 14 amino acids. Germline V CDR1 and CDR2: SGHNT, YENEEA. Trimming took off 5 bases at V and 4 bases at J, with 14 bases between the two ends. The CDR3 loop reads CASSPLVRVTEAFF. In DNA form, the CDR3 reads TGTGCCAGCAGCCCCCTTGTGAGGGTCACTGAAGCTTTCTTT.

The chain carries TRBV19 and TRBJ1-2; 7 bases are a match to TRBD1. V trimming: 4 bases; J trimming: 5 bases; junction bases outside the gene matches: 10. The CDR3 sequence is 15 residues long. Germline CDR1 and CDR2: LNHDA and SQIVND (reference sequence). CDR3 DNA sequence: TGTGCCAGTAGTACCTCGGGACAGAATACTTATGGCTACACCTTC. This codes for CASSTSGQNTYGYTF. The full variable domain, completed using reference TRBV19 and TRBJ1-2, is DGGITQSPKYLFRKEGQNVTLSCEQNLNHDAMYWYRQDPGQGLRLIYYSQIVNDFQKGDIAEGYSVSREKKESFPLTVTSAQKNPTAFYLCASSTSGQNTYGYTFGSGTRLTVV.

The V call is TRBV2, the J call TRBJ2-2, with TRBD2 matching over 11 bases. CDR3 size: 15 residues. The germline V gene has CDR1 SNHLY and CDR2 FYNNEI. V shed 8 bases, J shed 5 bases, and the junction held 7 bases outside the gene matches. The DNA of the CDR3 is TGTGCCAGCGAAGTAGCGGGGGGGTTAACCGGGGAGCTGTTTTTT. It translates to CASEVAGGLTGELFF.

The rearrangement uses TRBV23-1 and TRBJ2-7, with 8 bases that match TRBD1. TRBV23-1 carries the ORF label, with uncertain function. CDR3 length equals 15 residues. V trimming: 7 bases; J trimming: 2 bases; junction bases outside the gene matches: 10. CDR3 nucleotides: TGCGCCAGCACCCAGGGGGCAACCTACCCCTACGAGCAGTACTTC. Translating gives CASTQGATYPYEQYF.

The chain combines TRBV5-1 with TRBJ1-2, with 10 bases aligning to TRBD1. Germline V CDR1 and CDR2: SGHRS, YFSETQ. CDR3 size: 14 residues. The V gene end was trimmed by 5 bases and the J gene end by 4 bases; junction bases not matched to a gene: 5. The CDR3 reads CASSPDRGGYGYTF. CDR3 DNA: TGCGCCAGCAGTCCGGACAGGGGGGGCTATGGCTACACCTTC.

The chain has TRBV18 and TRBJ2-6; 7 bases line up with TRBD2. There are 16 residues in the CDR3. The germline V gene encodes CDR1 KGHSH and CDR2 LQKENI. The junction had 5 bases not matched to a gene; V was cut back by 6 bases and J by 0 bases. The DNA for the CDR3 is TGTGCCAGCTCGGGAGGGCCAGGCTCTGGGGCCAACGTCCTGACTTTC. As protein: CASSGGPGSGANVLTF. Full variable domain (remainder filled in from reference TRBV18 and TRBJ2-6): NAGVMQNPRHLVRRRGQEARLRCSPMKGHSHVYWYRQLPEEGLKFMVYLQKENIIDESGMPKERFSAEFPKEGPSILRIQQVVRGDSAAYFCASSGGPGSGANVLTFGAGSRLTVL.

The genes are TRBV5-4 and TRBJ2-7, with 9 bases that match TRBD2. The CDR3 sequence is 15 residues long. Trimming at V came to 0 bases and at J to 2 bases, leaving 3 bases not matched to a gene. Germline values: CDR1 SGHNT, CDR2 YYREEE (reference sequence). This CDR3 reads CASSLEAGGPYEQYF. The CDR3 DNA sequence: TGTGCCAGCAGCTTGGAAGCGGGGGGCCCCTACGAGCAGTACTTC.

This clone was seen just once. The chain has TRBV18 and TRBJ2-1; D might be TRBD2 (5 bases). Germline V gene lookup returns CDR1 KGHSH and CDR2 LQKENI. The V and J ends lost 0 bases and 6 bases respectively, with 9 bases between them. This CDR3 has 14 residues. The CDR3 DNA reads as TGTGCCAGCTCACCACCGTTGGGAGTCAATGAGCAGTTCTTC. This gives the protein CASSPPLGVNEQFF.